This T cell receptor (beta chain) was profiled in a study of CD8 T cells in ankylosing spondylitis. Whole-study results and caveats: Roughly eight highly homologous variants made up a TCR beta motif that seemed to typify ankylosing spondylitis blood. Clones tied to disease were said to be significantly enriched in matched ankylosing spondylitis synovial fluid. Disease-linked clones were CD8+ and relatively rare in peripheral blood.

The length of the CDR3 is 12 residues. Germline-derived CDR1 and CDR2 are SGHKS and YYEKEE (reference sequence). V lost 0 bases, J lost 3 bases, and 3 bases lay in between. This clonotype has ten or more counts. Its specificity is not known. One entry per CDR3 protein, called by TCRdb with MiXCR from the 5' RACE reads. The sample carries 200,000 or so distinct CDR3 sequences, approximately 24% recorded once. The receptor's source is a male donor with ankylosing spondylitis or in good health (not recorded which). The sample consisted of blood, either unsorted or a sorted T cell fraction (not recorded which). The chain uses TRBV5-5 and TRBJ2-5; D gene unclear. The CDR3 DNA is TGTGCCAGCAGCTTGGCTAAAGAGACCCAGTACTTC. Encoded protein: CASSLAKETQYF.